These 10 T cell receptor beta chains share one sample of origin, sequenced in a study of T-cell memory formation after mild COVID-19. TCRdb analysed the 5' RACE reads with MiXCR anew, one entry per CDR3 protein. Among about 33,000 distinct CDR3 sequences listed, around 20% were seen once. Sequenced: PBMCs or a T cell subset sorted from them (not recorded which). All receptors derive from an adult who had mild COVID-19 (a few samples of this study predate the infection). Cell type and time point are not known.

This clonotype was counted many times. The chain employs TRBV4-1 and TRBJ1-2; 10 nucleotides match TRBD1. This CDR3 is built from 17 residues. The ends lost 1 base at V and 1 base at J; junction bases unmatched: 6. Germline CDR1 is MGHRA and CDR2 is YSYEKL. CDR3 protein: CASSQVPRDRGNYGYTF. CDR3 nucleotide sequence: TGCGCCAGCAGCCAAGTCCCCCGGGACAGGGGTAACTATGGCTACACCTTC.

This clonotype came up many times. The V call is TRBV5-1, the J call TRBJ1-5, with D perhaps matching TRBD1 (5 bases). V was shortened by 0 bases and J by 4 bases, with 11 bases between the two germline ends. The germline gives CDR1 SGHRS, CDR2 YFSETQ. This CDR3 comprises 15 residues. In DNA form, the CDR3 reads TGCGCCAGCAGCTTGGATGGACGGGGGAATCAGCCCCAGCATTTT. This translates into CASSLDGRGNQPQHF.

The chain recombines TRBV15 with TRBJ2-3; no clear D gene. The CDR3 has 15 amino acids. V lost 5 bases and J 10 bases, leaving 22 bases between the germline ends. In germline, CDR1 is LNHNV, CDR2 YYDKDF (reference sequence). The CDR3: CATSGSSGRSAPQYF. CDR3 DNA sequence: TGTGCCACCAGCGGATCTTCTGGACGGTCGGCTCCGCAGTATTTT.

This clonotype has at least ten counts. The chain couples TRBV6-2 or TRBV6-3 to TRBJ1-1; TRBD1 matches 8 bases. Germline values: CDR1 MNHEY, CDR2 SVGEGT. V dropped 7 bases and J dropped 0; count of bases not matched to a gene: 13. The CDR3 loop spans 17 amino acids. CDR3 bases: TGTGCCAGCACCCGAGGACAGGGAGTTCGCATGAACACTGAAGCTTTCTTT. It specifies CASTRGQGVRMNTEAFF.

This chain connects TRBV6-2 or TRBV6-3 to TRBJ2-7; 11 bases align to TRBD2. CDR1 is MNHEY and CDR2 is SVGEGT in the germline V gene. The V and J ends lost 4 bases and 3 bases, in that order; junction bases with no gene match: 11. This CDR3 contains 17 residues. The CDR3 spells CASSSSATSGTSYEQYF. CDR3 bases: TGTGCCAGCAGTTCCTCCGCGACTAGCGGGACGAGCTACGAGCAGTACTTC.

This clonotype was detected ten times or more. This chain connects TRBV7-2 to TRBJ2-1; TRBD2 matches at 9 bases. Per the germline V gene, CDR1 is SGHTA and CDR2 is FQGNSA. The CDR3 length is 16 residues. With V trimmed by 5 bases and J by 4 bases, 9 bases remained unmatched. This chain's CDR3 is CASSPVAGARYNEQFF. Here the CDR3 DNA reads TGTGCCAGCAGCCCCGTAGCGGGGGCCAGGTACAATGAGCAGTTCTTC.

This clonotype was found many times. The chain joins TRBV20-1 to TRBJ1-2; D is unclear. Per germline, CDR1 DFQATT and CDR2 SNEGSKA (reference sequence). Trimming took off 1 base at V and 4 bases at J, with 4 bases between the two ends. CDR3 length equals 11 residues. The CDR3 loop is CSARAIYGYTF. CDR3 DNA: TGCAGTGCTAGAGCTATCTATGGCTACACCTTC.

This clonotype was observed at least ten times. This chain links TRBV10-3 with TRBJ2-3; 8 bases are shared with TRBD2. Trimming at V came to 6 bases and at J to 4 bases, leaving 6 bases not matched to a gene. The length of the CDR3 is 14 residues. Per germline, CDR1 ENHRY and CDR2 SYGVKD. CDR3 nucleotides: TGTGCCATCAGGGTGGGGACTAGGTCAGATACGCAGTATTTT. Translated, it gives CAIRVGTRSDTQYF.

This clonotype showed up many times. The J gene is TRBJ2-5, the V gene TRBV12-3 or TRBV12-4, with D possibly TRBD2 on 5 matching bases. Trimming cost V 3 bases and J 3 bases, with 8 bases left between them. The CDR3 is 13 amino acids. The CDR3 DNA is TGTGCCAGCAGTTTCTCGGGGAAAGAGACCCAGTACTTC. It is translated as CASSFSGKETQYF.

CDR3 bases: TGTGCCAGCTCACCACGGAGCGGGGGGGCCGGTTTCTACGAGCAGTACTTC. Translated: CASSPRSGGAGFYEQYF. The chain is built from TRBV18 and TRBJ2-7, with TRBD2 matching over 10 bases. In germline, CDR1 is KGHSH, CDR2 LQKENI. The length of the CDR3 is 17 residues. After removal of 1 base from V and 3 bases from J, the junction contained 9 bases not matched to a gene.